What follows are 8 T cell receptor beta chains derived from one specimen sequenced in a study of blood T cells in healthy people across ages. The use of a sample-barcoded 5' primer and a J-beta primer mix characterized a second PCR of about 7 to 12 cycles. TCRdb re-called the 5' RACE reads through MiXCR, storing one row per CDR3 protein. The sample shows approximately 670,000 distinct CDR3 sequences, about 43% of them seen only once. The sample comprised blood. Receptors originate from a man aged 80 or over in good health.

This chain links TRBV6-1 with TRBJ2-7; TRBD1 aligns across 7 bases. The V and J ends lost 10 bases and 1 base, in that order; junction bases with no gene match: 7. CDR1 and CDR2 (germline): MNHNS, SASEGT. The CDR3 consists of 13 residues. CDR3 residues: CAMIRDRSYEQYF. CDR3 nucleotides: TGTGCCATGATCCGGGACAGATCCTACGAGCAGTACTTC.

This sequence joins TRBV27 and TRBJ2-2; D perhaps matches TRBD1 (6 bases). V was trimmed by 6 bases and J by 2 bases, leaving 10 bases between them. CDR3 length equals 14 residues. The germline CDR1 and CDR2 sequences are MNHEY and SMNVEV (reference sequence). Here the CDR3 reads CASRPGQNTGELFF. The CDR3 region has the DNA TGTGCCAGCAGACCGGGACAAAACACCGGGGAGCTGTTTTTT.

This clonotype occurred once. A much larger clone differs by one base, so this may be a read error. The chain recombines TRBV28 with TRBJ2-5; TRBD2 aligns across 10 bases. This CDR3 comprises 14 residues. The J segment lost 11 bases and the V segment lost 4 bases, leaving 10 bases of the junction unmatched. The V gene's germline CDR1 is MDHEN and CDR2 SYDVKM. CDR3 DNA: TGTGCCAGCAGTTCTGGGGGTAGCGGGAGGATACAGTACTTC. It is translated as CASSSGGSGRIQYF.

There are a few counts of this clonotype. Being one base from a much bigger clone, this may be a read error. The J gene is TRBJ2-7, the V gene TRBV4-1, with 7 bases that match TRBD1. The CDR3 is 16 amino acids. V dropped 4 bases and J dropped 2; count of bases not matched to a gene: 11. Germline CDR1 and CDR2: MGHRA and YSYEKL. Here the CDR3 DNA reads TGCGCCAGCAGCCCTTCCGTGACAGGGCTAACCTACGAGCAGTACTTC. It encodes CASSPSVTGLTYEQYF.

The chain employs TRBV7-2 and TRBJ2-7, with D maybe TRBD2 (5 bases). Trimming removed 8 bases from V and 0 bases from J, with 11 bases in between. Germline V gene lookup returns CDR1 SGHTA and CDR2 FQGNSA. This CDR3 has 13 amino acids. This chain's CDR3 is CASGRGLSYEQYF. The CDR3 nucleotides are TGTGCCAGCGGACGGGGTCTCTCCTACGAGCAGTACTTC.

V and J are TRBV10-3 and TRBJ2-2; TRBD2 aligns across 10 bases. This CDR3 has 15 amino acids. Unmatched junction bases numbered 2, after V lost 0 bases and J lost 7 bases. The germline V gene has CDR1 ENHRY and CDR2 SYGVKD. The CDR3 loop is CAISESPSGSGELFF. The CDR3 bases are TGTGCCATCAGTGAGTCGCCTAGCGGGAGCGGGGAGCTGTTTTTT.

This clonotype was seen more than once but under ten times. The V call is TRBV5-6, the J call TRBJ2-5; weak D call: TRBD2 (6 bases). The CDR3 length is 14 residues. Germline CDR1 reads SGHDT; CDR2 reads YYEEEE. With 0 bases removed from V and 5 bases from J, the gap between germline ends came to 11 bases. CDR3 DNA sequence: TGTGCCAGCAGCTTGGAGGCGGGGACGGAGACCCAGTACTTC. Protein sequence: CASSLEAGTETQYF.

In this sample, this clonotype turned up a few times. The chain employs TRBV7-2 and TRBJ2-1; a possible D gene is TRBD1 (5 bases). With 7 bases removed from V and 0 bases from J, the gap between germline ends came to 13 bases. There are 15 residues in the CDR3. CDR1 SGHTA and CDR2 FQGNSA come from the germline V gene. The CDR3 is CASKWGSSSYNEQFF. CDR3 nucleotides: TGTGCCAGCAAGTGGGGCAGTAGCTCCTACAATGAGCAGTTCTTC.